The 32 T cell receptor beta chains in this list originate from one sample, sequenced in a study of tumor and adjacent non-tumor tissue in lung cancer. This sample's RNA came from whole unsorted tissue. This non-tumor lung sample came from over 3 cm beyond the tumor edge. The library came from three nested PCR rounds adapted from ARM-PCR protocols. TCRdb recomputed calls from the multiplex PCR reads with MiXCR, one row per CDR3 protein. The repertoire holds roughly 75,000 distinct CDR3 sequences, with 80% to 90% as singletons. The sequencing input was distant non-tumor lung tissue. These receptor sequences come from a man aged 55 to 70 with non-small cell lung cancer.

Note on this clonotype: One junction end does not reproduce the germline sequence, and a read error may be involved. The V call is TRBV20-1, the J call TRBJ1-6; no clear D gene. This CDR3 is 13 amino acids long. Germline V CDR1 and CDR2: DFQATT, SNEGSKA (reference sequence). The CDR3 coding sequence is TGCAGCGCTAGAGATTCTTACGAGAATCCCCTCCGCTTT. Translated, it gives CSARDSYENPLRF.

This clonotype appeared a single time. Sequence at one end of the junction differs from germline and may be a read error. The CDR3 DNA sequence: TGTACCAGCAGCTTAGAGATGAGAAGAGATGAATATTTT. This translates into CTSSLEMRRDEYF. J is TRBJ2-3 and V is TRBV11-3; D gene ambiguous. The CDR3 sequence is 13 residues long. Germline CDR1 SGHNT, CDR2 YENEEA.

The chain uses TRBV5-1 and TRBJ2-2; D is unresolved. Trimming pared 6 bases from V and 0 bases from J, leaving 9 bases between. Per germline, CDR1 SGHRS and CDR2 YFSETQ. This CDR3 has 14 amino acids. CDR3 protein: CASIRPSNTGELFF. In DNA form, the CDR3 reads TGCGCCAGCATTAGGCCCTCGAACACCGGGGAGCTGTTTTTT.

This chain joins TRBV6-2 or TRBV6-3 and TRBJ2-1; D is unresolved. The CDR3 totals 14 residues. CDR1 MNHEY and CDR2 SVGEGT come from the germline V gene. The V and J ends lost 7 bases and 6 bases respectively, with 16 bases between them. CDR3 sequence (DNA): TGTGCCAGCACTAACCGAACAGCCCGCAATGAGCAGTTCTTC. It yields the protein CASTNRTARNEQFF.

This clonotype showed up many times. The J gene is TRBJ1-2, the V gene TRBV11-2; TRBD1 is a possible D gene (5 bases). Per germline, CDR1 SGHAT and CDR2 FQNNGV. Trimming removed 5 bases from V and 8 bases from J, with 15 bases in between. CDR3 length: 13 residues. CDR3: CASSLRVGDGYTF. CDR3 in DNA: TGTGCCAGCAGCCTCAGGGTGGGGGACGGCTACACCTTC.

The CDR3 DNA sequence: TGCAGTGCTGGGACGGGACGACTAACGGGAGCCTACGAGCAGTACTTC. It specifies CSAGTGRLTGAYEQYF. The chain links TRBV20-1 to TRBJ2-7; a weak D match, TRBD2 (6 bases). The CDR3 is 16 amino acids. CDR1 and CDR2 (germline): DFQATT, SNEGSKA (reference sequence). V was pared by 5 bases and J by 2 bases, with 22 bases between.

This rearrangement joins TRBV11-2 to TRBJ1-2, with D maybe TRBD1 (5 bases). Germline V gene sequence: CDR1 SGHAT, CDR2 FQNNGV. The CDR3 length is 15 residues. Trimming removed 10 bases from V and 4 bases from J, with 22 bases in between. The CDR3 DNA reads as TGTGCCAACAATCTCGATGGCGGGGGTAGCTATGGCTACACCTTC. Protein: CANNLDGGGSYGYTF.

Worth noting for this clonotype: A much larger clone differs by one base, so this may be a read error. This chain links TRBV6-6 with TRBJ1-3, with a tentative D call TRBD1 (5 bases). The V gene's germline CDR1 is MNHNY and CDR2 SVGAGI (reference sequence). Trimming removed 3 bases from V and 4 bases from J, with 13 bases in between. The CDR3 is 15 residues long. The DNA of the CDR3 is TGTGCCAGCAGTTATATGGGGGGAAGAGGAAACACCATATATTTT. The encoded protein is CASSYMGGRGNTIYF.

On this clonotype itself: The final CDR3 position lacks the conserved phenylalanine or tryptophan, pointing to a likely read error. The genes are TRBV12-3 or TRBV12-4 and TRBJ2-5; D perhaps matches TRBD1 (7 bases). This CDR3 region has 16 residues. This CDR3 reads CASSLGQGGFQKTQYI. The CDR3 DNA reads TGTGCCAGCAGTCTAGGGCAGGGGGGTTTCCAAAAGACCCAGTACATC.

With respect to this clonotype: This may arise from a read error, as a much more abundant clone is one base away. The rearrangement links TRBV30 to TRBJ2-7; D is uncertain. Germline V lookup: CDR1 GTSNPN, CDR2 SVGIG (reference sequence). The V and J ends lost 4 bases and 3 bases respectively, with 13 bases between them. This CDR3 spans 13 amino acids. CDR3 region: CAWMGNGHYEQYF. The CDR3 region has the DNA TGTGCCTGGATGGGGAACGGGCACTACGAGCAGTACTTC.

About this clonotype: A read error may explain this, as a much larger clone is one base away. The rearrangement joins TRBV11-1 to TRBJ2-7; 9 positions agree with TRBD1. The CDR3 contains 15 residues. Germline-derived CDR1 and CDR2 are SGHAT and FQDESV (reference sequence). CDR3: CASSRTGAASYEHYF. CDR3 coding DNA: TGTGCCAGCAGCCGGACAGGGGCGGCCTCCTACGAGCATTACTTC.

As concerns this clonotype: A junction end diverges from the germline sequence, so it may reflect a read error. V and J are TRBV4-1 and TRBJ1-2; TRBD1 is a possible D gene (6 bases). The germline CDR1 and CDR2 sequences are MGHRA and YSYEKL. This CDR3 is built from 14 residues. The CDR3 bases are TGCGCCATCAGTCCGGACAGCACCTCTTTCGGCTACACGTTC. The encoded protein is CAISPDSTSFGYTF.

This clonotype was picked up many times. The rearrangement joins TRBV6-6 to TRBJ1-1; weak D call: TRBD1 (6 bases). Trimming removed 6 bases from V and 0 bases from J, with 11 bases in between. The length of the CDR3 is 14 residues. Germline V gene lookup returns CDR1 MNHNY and CDR2 SVGAGI (reference sequence). CDR3 nucleotide sequence: TGTGCCAGCAGCCGACAGGTTGTGAACACTGAAGCTTTCTTT. Its translation: CASSRQVVNTEAFF.

This clonotype was counted a single time. An end of the junction does not agree with germline; a read error may underlie this. The CDR3 loop is CASGVGTVELSF. DNA for the CDR3: TGTGCCAGTGGGGTCGGCACCGTGGAGCTGTCTTTT. J is TRBJ2-2 and V is TRBV25-1; D is unclear. Germline lookup yields CDR1 MGHDK and CDR2 SYGVNS. The CDR3 length is 12 residues.

For this clonotype: At one boundary the junction diverges from the germline segment, which might be a read error. This chain uses TRBV6-5 with TRBJ2-6, with D possibly matching TRBD2 (7 bases). Germline V gives CDR1 MNHEY, CDR2 SVGAGI. CDR3 size: 17 residues. The CDR3 loop reads CAGSFAGASSGANVLTF. The CDR3 DNA sequence: TGTGCCGGCAGTTTTGCGGGGGCCAGCTCCGGGGCCAACGTCCTGACTTTC.

This clonotype came up once. As DNA, the CDR3 is TGTGCCAGCAGGCCCCGGAGGCCCTACGAGCAGTTCTTC. This encodes CASRPRRPYEQFF. The chain employs TRBV11-3 and TRBJ2-7, with D perhaps matching TRBD2 (5 bases). TRBJ2-1 matches the DNA end more closely, so the J call is doubtful. In germline, CDR1 is SGHNT, CDR2 YENEEA. The CDR3 runs to 13 residues.

This chain joins TRBV6-5 and TRBJ2-6; D is possibly TRBD1 (6 bases). Germline CDR1 MNHEY, CDR2 SVGAGI. V was pared by 7 bases and J by 0 bases, with 16 bases between. CDR3 length equals 17 residues. For the CDR3, the DNA is TGTGCCAGCAATCTAGGGGGAGCCAGCTCTGGGGCCAACGTCCTGACTTTC. Protein sequence: CASNLGGASSGANVLTF.

With respect to this clonotype: Its ends do not fully match the called genes, so a read error is possible. The chain combines TRBV29-1 with TRBJ2-7; 9 bases map to TRBD2. This CDR3 has 13 amino acids. CDR1 SQVTM and CDR2 ANQGSEA come from the germline V gene. The CDR3 nucleotides read TGTAGCGGGGGAGAGGGGAACTTCCGGGAGCAGTACTTC. Residues: CSGGEGNFREQYF.

Comments on this clonotype: A junction end diverges from the germline sequence, so it may reflect a read error. The V and J genes are TRBV11-3 and TRBJ2-2; no reliable D call. Germline CDR1 and CDR2: SGHNT and YENEEA. This CDR3 region has 13 residues. The CDR3 DNA follows: TGTTCCAGCAGCTCCGATTTTCGCGGGGAGCTGTTTTTT. Its translation is CSSSSDFRGELFF.

Note on this clonotype: Since the CDR3 does not end with the conserved phenylalanine or tryptophan, this likely comes from a read error. The chain links TRBV4-2 to TRBJ2-7; no clear D. The V gene lost 3 bases and the J gene lost 2 bases, with 17 bases spanning the gap. This CDR3 has 16 residues. Germline values: CDR1 LGHNA, CDR2 YNFKEQ. In DNA form, the CDR3 reads TGTGCCAGCAGCCATGCAGTAGAGGCGGTCCCCTACGAGCAGTACATC. The encoded protein is CASSHAVEAVPYEQYI.

As concerns this clonotype: Possible read error: a much larger clone is one base away. The chain links TRBV5-4 to TRBJ2-7, with 9 nucleotides matching TRBD1. The CDR3 extends over 15 amino acids. V was clipped by 4 bases and J by 6 bases; unmatched bases: 11. Germline values: CDR1 SGHNT, CDR2 YYREEE (reference sequence). The CDR3 region has the DNA TGTGCCAGCAGCCCCCGGGACAGGGATCTAGGCGAGCAGTACTTC. The encoded protein is CASSPRDRDLGEQYF.

The chain links TRBV5-8 to TRBJ2-2; no reliable D call. The length of the CDR3 is 15 residues. Germline V gene sequence: CDR1 SGHTS, CDR2 YDEGEE. V dropped 1 base and J dropped 4 bases, with 11 bases sitting between them. The DNA of the CDR3 is TGTGCCAGCAGCTTGATACGCGGTGCCACCGGGGAGCTGTTTTTT. This sequence encodes CASSLIRGATGELFF.

Comment on this clonotype: One end of the junction does not line up with germline, which may come from a read error. The chain couples TRBV5-4 to TRBJ2-1, with 8 positions matching TRBD2. Germline CDR1 and CDR2: SGHNT and YYREEE (reference sequence). The CDR3 length is 15 residues. The CDR3 DNA follows: TGTACCAGAAGCTTTATAGCGGGGCCTAACAATGAACAGTTCTTC. As protein: CTRSFIAGPNNEQFF.

A remark on this clonotype: This may be a read error: a much more frequent sequence differs by one nucleotide. V gene TRBV30 combines with J gene TRBJ2-3; 8 bases fit TRBD2. Per the germline V gene, CDR1 is GTSNPN and CDR2 is SVGIG (reference sequence). The CDR3 covers 15 residues. This chain's CDR3 is CTRQPAGLDTDTQYF. In nucleotides, the CDR3 is TGTACCAGACAACCGGCGGGACTAGACACAGATACGCAGTATTTT.

In regard to this clonotype: This is likely a read error, given that the CDR3 carries no conserved phenylalanine or tryptophan at its end. This chain joins TRBV7-8 and TRBJ2-1; 10 nucleotides align to TRBD2. J was trimmed by 7 bases and V by 5 bases; bases with no gene match: 8. This CDR3 contains 15 residues. Looked up from germline, CDR1 is SGHVS and CDR2 is FQNEAQ. The CDR3 bases are TGTGCCAGCAGCGTACTAGCGGGAACGGGAAATGAGCAGTTCATC. Translation: CASSVLAGTGNEQFI.

About this clonotype itself: The junction shows a germline mismatch at one end, possibly a read error. The chain is built from TRBV6-5 and TRBJ2-6; 7 nucleotides line up with TRBD2. Germline V gene lookup returns CDR1 MNHEY and CDR2 SVGAGI. This CDR3 is 17 amino acids long. The chain's CDR3 is CVSSLAGASSGANILTF. CDR3 nucleotides: TGTGTCAGCAGCCTGGCGGGAGCCAGCTCTGGGGCCAACATCCTGACTTTC.

This clonotype was detected once. A read error is possible here, since a much larger clone lies one base away. The genes are TRBV6-6 and TRBJ2-5; the D gene is possibly TRBD2 (6 bases). The CDR3 is made up of 14 amino acids. The germline CDR1 and CDR2 sequences are MNHNY and SVGAGI (reference sequence). Trimming shortened V by 7 bases and J by 4 bases, and 16 bases separated the two germline ends. The CDR3 spells CASTHGPAGETQYF. The DNA of the CDR3 is TGTGCCAGCACGCACGGACCAGCGGGAGAGACCCAGTACTTC.

This clonotype was observed a handful of times. The chain combines TRBV7-9 with TRBJ2-3; TRBD2 is a possible D gene (6 bases). This CDR3 region has 15 residues. The V end was cut by 5 bases, the J end by 0 bases, with 12 bases between. Germline V lookup: CDR1 SEHNR, CDR2 FQNEAQ (reference sequence). CDR3 sequence (DNA): TGTGCCAGCAGCCCCGGGCGGGGAAGCACAGATACGCAGTATTTT. Amino acids: CASSPGRGSTDTQYF.

This clonotype has at least ten counts. The V gene is TRBV7-9, the J gene TRBJ1-1; D is possibly TRBD1 (5 bases). The ends were cut back, 5 bases at V and 1 base at J, with 8 bases in the middle. Per germline, CDR1 SEHNR and CDR2 FQNEAQ (reference sequence). This CDR3 region has 13 residues. In DNA form, the CDR3 reads TGTGCCAGCAGCGGGGACCGGAACACTGAAGCTTTCTTT. It yields the protein CASSGDRNTEAFF.

This clonotype was counted a few times. Lacking the conserved final phenylalanine or tryptophan, this CDR3 likely reflects a read error. The CDR3 region has the DNA TGCAGTGCTAGATGGGGACAGGGTTGGGCCAATGAGCAGTTCATT. It is translated as CSARWGQGWANEQFI. The gene calls are TRBV20-1 and TRBJ2-1; TRBD1 matches at 9 bases. The ends lost 2 bases at V and 6 bases at J; junction bases unmatched: 8. The CDR3 runs 15 residues. The germline CDR1 and CDR2 sequences are DFQATT and SNEGSKA (reference sequence).

This clonotype was detected a few times. This clone may be a read error of a much larger clone one base away. The chain joins TRBV20-1 to TRBJ2-7; 7 nucleotides line up with TRBD2. Looked up from germline, CDR1 is DFQATT and CDR2 is SNEGSKA (reference sequence). The CDR3 is made up of 14 amino acids. CDR3 DNA sequence: TGCAGTACTAGACACGCCAGCGGGGCCTACGAGCAGTACTTC. Residues: CSTRHASGAYEQYF.

Comment on this clonotype: The germline gene is not matched at one end of the junction; a read error may be the cause. J is TRBJ2-2 and V is TRBV11-1; the D gene is possibly TRBD2 (6 bases). Germline V gene data show CDR1 as SGHAT and CDR2 as FQDESV (reference sequence). There are 15 residues in the CDR3. DNA for the CDR3: TGTGCCAGCAGCTTAGGCGGGATAAGCACCGGGGAGCCGTTTTTC. Translating gives CASSLGGISTGEPFF. Variable domain in full (rest from reference TRBV11-1 and TRBJ2-2): EAEVAQSPRYKITEKSQAVAFWCDPISGHATLYWYRQILGQGPELLVQFQDESVVDDSQLPKDRFSAERLKGVDSTLKIQPAELGDSAMYLCASSLGGISTGEPFFGEGSRLTVL.